The clone carrying this T cell receptor (beta chain) was counted a few times. Its antigen is still unknown. This sample's treatment: approximately 18 received Ad26.COV2.S at low or high dose, single or two shots; a few received placebo; per-sample allocation not given. Day 63 following the first vaccine or placebo injection was when the samples were taken. Sequencing was performed with immunoSEQ multiplex PCR; in TCRdb, only in-frame clones are kept and a portion is missing. The sample includes 400,000 to 500,000 clones, around 87% seen only once; the top ten take about 3.6%. These data originate in a study of Ad26.COV2.S vaccination and SARS-CoV-2 variants. Study-wide points: The TCR breadth and depth analyses may have produced an underestimate of total T cell responses.

There are 20 residues in the CDR3. The sample consisted of peripheral blood, taken in a trial of Ad26.COV2.S vaccine versus placebo. The receptor was derived from a person aged 18-60 years who received the Ad26.COV2.S COVID-19 vaccine or a placebo. This chain uses TRBV21-1 with TRBJ1-6; the table names TRBD1, a call not compared with the DNA. TRBV21-1 is designated a pseudogene. The CDR3 spells CASSKSPRAGGKDGNSPLHF. CDR3 DNA: TGTGCCAGCAGCAAGAGCCCGAGGGCAGGGGGAAAGGATGGTAATTCACCCCTCCACTTT.